Listed here are 24 T cell receptor beta chains from one sample, sequenced in a study of shared clonotypes between healthy human individuals. Method: immunoSEQ multiplex PCR; TCRdb's copy keeps in-frame clones and lacks some. The repertoire holds approximately 2.4 million clones, 95% seen once, with less than 0.15% in the top ten. Sequenced material: naive CD4+ T cells sorted from blood. Subset defined: CD45RA+ positively selected. The receptor set was obtained from a man aged 18 to 29 in good health.

V is TRBV6-1 and J is TRBJ1-5; D uncertain. CDR3 length equals 15 residues. V lost 3 bases and J lost 1, with 10 bases in between. Per the germline V gene, CDR1 is MNHNS and CDR2 is SASEGT. In DNA, the CDR3 is TGTGCCAGCAGTGAGACTTCGGGGAGCAATCAGCCCCAGCATTTT. Amino acids: CASSETSGSNQPQHF.

With regard to this clone: The same CDR3 arises from other DNA sequences in this sample as well. CDR3 DNA sequence: TGCGCCAGCAGCCCCGGACTGATCTACGAGCAGTACTTC. Its protein is CASSPGLIYEQYF. The rearrangement links TRBV5-1 to TRBJ2-7; a possible D gene is TRBD2 (5 bases). Trimming pared 4 bases from V and 3 bases from J, leaving 11 bases between. The CDR3 consists of 13 residues. Germline V lookup: CDR1 SGHRS, CDR2 YFSETQ.

This chain joins TRBV6-1 and TRBJ1-6; 8 bases are a match to TRBD1. CDR1 is MNHNS, CDR2 SASEGT, per germline. The V and J ends lost 6 bases and 5 bases, in that order; junction bases with no gene match: 3. CDR3 length equals 14 residues. The CDR3 protein is CASRRTGNNSPLHF. Here the CDR3 DNA reads TGTGCCAGCAGAAGGACAGGGAATAATTCACCCCTCCACTTT.

The chain uses TRBV7-9 and TRBJ2-3; no clear D. This CDR3 contains 13 residues. The germline V gene encodes CDR1 SEHNR and CDR2 FQNEAQ (reference sequence). With 4 bases removed from V and 2 bases from J, the gap between germline ends came to 7 bases. The DNA for the CDR3 is TGTGCCAGCAGCTGGATGATCACAGATACGCAGTATTTT. This gives the protein CASSWMITDTQYF.

The chain is built from TRBV6-6 and TRBJ1-3, with no clear D. Germline-derived CDR1 and CDR2 are MNHNY and SVGAGI (reference sequence). The CDR3 covers 16 residues. Deletions cut 5 bases from V and 1 base from J, with 15 bases between. The CDR3 reads CASSRTERASGNTIYF. CDR3 in DNA: TGTGCCAGCAGTCGGACGGAGCGTGCGTCTGGAAACACCATATATTTT.

V usage is TRBV5-1 and J usage is TRBJ2-7; D possibly corresponds to TRBD2 (6 bases). The V gene's germline CDR1 is SGHRS and CDR2 YFSETQ. This CDR3 is 15 amino acids long. Trimming pared 4 bases from V and 0 bases from J, leaving 14 bases between. For the CDR3, the DNA is TGCGCCAGCAGCCCGGGACTCTCGAGCTCCTACGAGCAGTACTTC. Translating gives CASSPGLSSSYEQYF.

The gene calls are TRBV6-1 and TRBJ1-2; 7 nucleotides match TRBD1. The CDR3 loop spans 15 amino acids. CDR1 MNHNS and CDR2 SASEGT come from the germline V gene. With V trimmed by 4 bases and J by 6 bases, 11 bases remained unmatched. CDR3 nucleotide sequence: TGTGCCAGCAGTGTAGGGGGAGGGGGCGCGGATGGCTACACCTTC. Translating it yields CASSVGGGGADGYTF.

As DNA, the CDR3 is TGTGCCAGCAGCAAAGACCCCCAGGGAAGTGGGGAGCTGTTTTTT. The encoded protein is CASSKDPQGSGELFF. V gene TRBV21-1 combines with J gene TRBJ2-2; TRBD1 was called by the table and not checked on the DNA. TRBV21-1 is marked as a pseudogene. The CDR3 totals 15 residues.

This chain connects TRBV5-1 to TRBJ2-2; TRBD1 agrees at 8 bases. The CDR3 length is 14 residues. Germline V gene lookup returns CDR1 SGHRS and CDR2 YFSETQ. The ends lost 5 bases at V and 6 bases at J; junction bases unmatched: 6. The CDR3 spells CASRWQGAPGELFF. The CDR3 nucleotides are TGCGCCAGCAGGTGGCAGGGGGCACCCGGGGAGCTGTTTTTT. Combining the CDR3 with reference TRBV5-1 and TRBJ2-2 gives the whole variable domain KAGVTQTPRYLIKTRGQQVTLSCSPISGHRSVSWYQQTPGQGLQFLFEYFSETQRNKGNFPGRFSGRQFSNSRSEMNVSTLELGDSALYLCASRWQGAPGELFFGEGSRLTVL.

V usage is TRBV28 and J usage is TRBJ1-6, with 8 nucleotides matching TRBD1. Germline CDR1 reads MDHEN; CDR2 reads SYDVKM. The CDR3 runs 15 residues. With V trimmed by 4 bases and J by 7 bases, 6 bases remained unmatched. The CDR3 coding sequence is TGTGCCAGCAGTTCAGGGGGCGCAGGAAATTCACCCCTCCACTTT. It translates to CASSSGGAGNSPLHF.

The chain has TRBV5-4 and TRBJ2-5; the D gene is possibly TRBD2 (7 bases). Trimming removed 4 bases from V and 0 bases from J, with 10 bases in between. CDR3 length: 14 amino acids. Germline assignment: CDR1 SGHNT and CDR2 YYREEE (reference sequence). The CDR3 spells CASSKGGYQETQYF. The CDR3, as DNA: TGTGCCAGCAGCAAGGGGGGGTACCAAGAGACCCAGTACTTC.

The rearrangement joins TRBV11-3 to TRBJ2-7, with D maybe TRBD1 (6 bases). The V end lost 7 bases, the J end lost 4 bases, and 26 bases lay between the germline ends. The CDR3 has 17 amino acids. Germline values: CDR1 SGHNT, CDR2 YENEEA. The CDR3 region has the DNA TGTGCCAGCAACCAAACTACTGGACAGCCTGGGCGATACGAGCAGTACTTC. Translated: CASNQTTGQPGRYEQYF.

The chain couples TRBV18 to TRBJ2-3; the D gene is possibly TRBD2 (5 bases). In germline, CDR1 is KGHSH, CDR2 LQKENI. The V and J ends lost 0 bases and 0 bases respectively, with 13 bases between them. The CDR3 is 17 amino acids. The CDR3: CASSPPGSRTSTDTQYF. CDR3 sequence (DNA): TGTGCCAGCTCACCACCGGGATCTCGGACTAGCACAGATACGCAGTATTTT. Full variable domain (rest looked up from reference TRBV18 and TRBJ2-3): NAGVMQNPRHLVRRRGQEARLRCSPMKGHSHVYWYRQLPEEGLKFMVYLQKENIIDESGMPKERFSAEFPKEGPSILRIQQVVRGDSAAYFCASSPPGSRTSTDTQYFGPGTRLTVL.

The chain is built from TRBV28 and TRBJ2-7, with 10 bases lining up with TRBD2. The V and J ends lost 1 base and 3 bases, in that order; junction bases with no gene match: 6. The CDR3 runs 16 residues. CDR1 is MDHEN, CDR2 SYDVKM, per germline. The CDR3 DNA sequence: TGTGCCAGCAGTTTATTGTCTAGCGGGAGTATCTACGAGCAGTACTTC. Its protein is CASSLLSSGSIYEQYF.

In its sample, this clone was seen once. The rearrangement links TRBV5-1 to TRBJ2-3, with D perhaps TRBD1 (6 bases). This CDR3 has 13 amino acids. Germline-derived CDR1 and CDR2 are SGHRS and YFSETQ. The V and J ends lost 5 bases and 4 bases respectively, with 11 bases between them. As DNA, the CDR3 is TGCGCCAGCAGGCTTACAGGGTCAGATACGCAGTATTTT. Encoded protein: CASRLTGSDTQYF.

The rearrangement joins TRBV4-1 to TRBJ2-1; 12 positions match TRBD2. The V gene's germline CDR1 is MGHRA and CDR2 YSYEKL. V was clipped by 4 bases and J by 2 bases; unmatched bases: 9. This CDR3 has 18 amino acids. CDR3 DNA: TGCGCCAGCAGCCCGAGATCGACTAGCGGGAGCGCCTACAATGAGCAGTTCTTC. It translates to CASSPRSTSGSAYNEQFF.

This chain uses TRBV19 with TRBJ2-3; 9 positions match TRBD1. J was trimmed by 3 bases and V by 7 bases; bases with no gene match: 11. Germline V gene data show CDR1 as LNHDA and CDR2 as SQIVND (reference sequence). This CDR3 is 16 amino acids long. The CDR3 region is CASTSFEDRGTDTQYF. In DNA form, the CDR3 reads TGTGCCAGTACCTCCTTTGAGGACAGGGGAACAGATACGCAGTATTTT. The whole variable domain, remainder taken from reference TRBV19 and TRBJ2-3, is DGGITQSPKYLFRKEGQNVTLSCEQNLNHDAMYWYRQDPGQGLRLIYYSQIVNDFQKGDIAEGYSVSREKKESFPLTVTSAQKNPTAFYLCASTSFEDRGTDTQYFGPGTRLTVL.

V gene TRBV7-9 combines with J gene TRBJ1-4; TRBD1 might be the D (5 bases). This CDR3 has 16 amino acids. CDR1 and CDR2 from the germline V gene are SEHNR and FQNEAQ (reference sequence). V was clipped by 1 base and J by 7 bases, with 16 bases between them. The CDR3 loop reads CASSLGAGPRGEKLFF. In nucleotides, the CDR3 is TGTGCCAGCAGCTTAGGGGCCGGGCCAAGGGGTGAAAAACTGTTTTTT.

This CDR3 is CASSFDGSSYNEQFF. As DNA, the CDR3 is TGTGCCAGCAGCTTCGACGGCAGCTCCTACAATGAGCAGTTCTTC. The chain carries TRBV7-6 and TRBJ2-1; D is ambiguous. From germline, CDR1 is SGHVS and CDR2 FNYEAQ. The CDR3 runs 15 residues. V lost 3 bases and J lost 0, with 9 bases in between.

This chain's CDR3 is CASSIPGQGGETQYF. The CDR3 DNA reads as TGTGCCAGCAGCATACCCGGACAGGGAGGGGAGACCCAGTACTTC. The chain joins TRBV7-6 to TRBJ2-5; possible D gene TRBD1, 8 bases. The CDR3 consists of 15 residues. Per the germline V gene, CDR1 is SGHVS and CDR2 is FNYEAQ. The germline V and J ends were trimmed by 5 bases and 5 bases, with 18 bases remaining between them. The full variable domain, completed using reference TRBV7-6 and TRBJ2-5, is GAGVSQSPRYKVTKRGQDVALRCDPISGHVSLYWYRQALGQGPEFLTYFNYEAQQDKSGLPNDRFSAERPEGSISTLTIQRTEQRDSAMYRCASSIPGQGGETQYFGPGTRLLVL.

This clone came up once. The chain links TRBV6-6 to TRBJ2-4; possible D gene TRBD2, 6 bases. CDR1 is MNHNY, CDR2 SVGAGI, per germline (reference sequence). The CDR3 totals 15 residues. With 6 bases removed from V and 0 bases from J, the gap between germline ends came to 12 bases. The CDR3 protein is CASSYIAVAKNIQYF. CDR3 DNA sequence: TGTGCCAGCAGCTACATAGCGGTAGCCAAAAACATTCAGTACTTC.

The chain employs TRBV5-5 and TRBJ2-7; D might be TRBD2 (5 bases). V lost 2 bases to trimming and J lost 1 base, with 13 bases between them. The CDR3 totals 15 residues. Germline CDR1 reads SGHKS; CDR2 reads YYEKEE (reference sequence). The CDR3 sequence is CASSFPGVGSYEQYF. CDR3 DNA sequence: TGTGCCAGCAGCTTTCCCGGGGTTGGGTCCTACGAGCAGTACTTC. The full variable domain, rest sourced from reference TRBV5-5 and TRBJ2-7, is DAGVTQSPTHLIKTRGQQVTLRCSPISGHKSVSWYQQVLGQGPQFIFQYYEKEERGRGNFPDRFSARQFPNYSSELNVNALLLGDSALYLCASSFPGVGSYEQYFGPGTRLTVT.

J is TRBJ1-1 and V is TRBV16; TRBD1 agrees at 7 bases. The V segment lost 6 bases and the J segment 5 bases; nucleotides outside the gene matches: 3. CDR1 and CDR2 from the germline V gene are KGHSY and FQNENV. CDR3 length equals 12 residues. The chain's CDR3 is CASSSGGTEAFF. In DNA, the CDR3 is TGTGCCAGCAGTTCAGGGGGGACTGAAGCTTTCTTT.

This chain links TRBV7-2 with TRBJ1-3; 8 bases are shared with TRBD1. The junction had 5 bases not matched to a gene; V was cut back by 3 bases and J by 4 bases. The CDR3 extends over 15 amino acids. Germline assignment: CDR1 SGHTA and CDR2 FQGNSA. Here the CDR3 reads CASSLQGAQGNTIYF. CDR3 sequence (DNA): TGTGCCAGCAGCTTGCAGGGGGCGCAGGGAAACACCATATATTTT.